This entry describes one T cell receptor (beta chain). Its antigen is undetermined. Other DNA sequences in the sample encode the same CDR3. The data belong to a study of shared clonotypes between healthy human individuals. Whole-study results and caveats: Only blood underwent sampling, and tissue repertoires likely differ. Sharing across four donors was highest in naive CD4 (roughly 5%) and lowest in memory CD8 (about 0.4%).

The CDR3 sequence is 11 residues long. Trimming stripped 3 bases from V and 5 bases from J, with 4 bases between. Germline assignment: CDR1 SEHNR and CDR2 FQNEAQ (reference sequence). At the deep level, the assay was run. TCRdb's copy holds only in-frame clones and misses some; the assay was immunoSEQ multiplex PCR. The sample includes roughly 1,100,000 clones, roughly 75% of them seen just once. The source is a man aged 18 to 30 in good health. This sequence joins TRBV7-9 and TRBJ2-5; no clear D gene. Sequencing input: memory CD4+ T cells sorted from blood. Stated subset: CD45RA-negative fraction. This chain's CDR3 is CASSLMETQYF. CDR3 nucleotide sequence: TGTGCCAGCAGCTTGATGGAGACCCAGTACTTC. Using reference TRBV7-9 and TRBJ2-5 for the parts outside the CDR3, the full variable domain is DTGVSQNPRHKITKRGQNVTFRCDPISEHNRLYWYRQTLGQGPEFLTYFQNEAQLEKSRLLSDRFSAERPKGSFSTLEIQRTEQGDSAMYLCASSLMETQYFGPGTRLLVL.